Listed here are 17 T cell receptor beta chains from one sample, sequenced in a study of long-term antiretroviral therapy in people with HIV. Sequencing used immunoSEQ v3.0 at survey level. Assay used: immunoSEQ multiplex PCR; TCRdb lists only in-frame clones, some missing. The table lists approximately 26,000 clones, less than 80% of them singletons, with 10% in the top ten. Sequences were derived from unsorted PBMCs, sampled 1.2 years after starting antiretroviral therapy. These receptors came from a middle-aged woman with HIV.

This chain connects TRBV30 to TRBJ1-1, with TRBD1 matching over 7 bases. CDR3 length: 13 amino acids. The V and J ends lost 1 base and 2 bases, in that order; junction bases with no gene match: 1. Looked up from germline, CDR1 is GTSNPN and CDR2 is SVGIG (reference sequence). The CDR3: CAWSGQGNTEAFF. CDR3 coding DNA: TGTGCCTGGAGTGGACAGGGTAACACTGAAGCTTTCTTT.

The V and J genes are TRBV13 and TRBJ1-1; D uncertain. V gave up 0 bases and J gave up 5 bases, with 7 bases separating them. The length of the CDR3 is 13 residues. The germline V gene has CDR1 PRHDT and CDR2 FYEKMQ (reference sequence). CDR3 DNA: TGTGCCAGCAGCTTAGGGGGCTGGACTGAAGCTTTCTTT. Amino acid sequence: CASSLGGWTEAFF.

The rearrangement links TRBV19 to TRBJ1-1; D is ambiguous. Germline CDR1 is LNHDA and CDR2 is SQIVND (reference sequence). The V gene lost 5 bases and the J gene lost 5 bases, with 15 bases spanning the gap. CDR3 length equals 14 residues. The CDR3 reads CASSWSGSGTEAFF. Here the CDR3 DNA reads TGTGCCAGTAGTTGGTCCGGGTCGGGGACTGAAGCTTTCTTT.

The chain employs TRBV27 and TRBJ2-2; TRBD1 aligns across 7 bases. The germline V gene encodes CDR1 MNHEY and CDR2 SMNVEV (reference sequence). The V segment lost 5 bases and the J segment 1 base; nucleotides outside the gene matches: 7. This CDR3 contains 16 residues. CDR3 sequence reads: CASSRHRTGNTGELFF. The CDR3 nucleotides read TGTGCCAGCAGTCGACACAGGACAGGGAACACCGGGGAGCTGTTTTTT.

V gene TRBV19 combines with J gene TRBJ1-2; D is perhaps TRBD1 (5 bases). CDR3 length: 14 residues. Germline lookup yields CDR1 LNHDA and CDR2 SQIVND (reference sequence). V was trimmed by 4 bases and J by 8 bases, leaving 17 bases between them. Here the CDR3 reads CASSTPGLFWGYTF. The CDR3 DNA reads TGTGCCAGTAGTACCCCGGGACTTTTCTGGGGCTACACCTTC.

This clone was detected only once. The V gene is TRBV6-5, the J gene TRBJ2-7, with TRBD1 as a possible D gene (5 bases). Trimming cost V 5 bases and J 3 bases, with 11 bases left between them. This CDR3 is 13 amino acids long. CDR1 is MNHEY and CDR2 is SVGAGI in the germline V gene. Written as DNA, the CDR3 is TGTGCCAGCAGTGCGCAGGGCCGCTACGAGCAGTACTTC. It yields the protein CASSAQGRYEQYF.

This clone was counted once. The CDR3 DNA sequence: TGCGCCAGCAGCTCTCTAGCGGGAAAAAACAATGAGCAGTTCTTC. This encodes CASSSLAGKNNEQFF. This rearrangement joins TRBV4-1 to TRBJ2-1; 9 bases fit TRBD2. This CDR3 spans 15 amino acids. In germline, CDR1 is MGHRA, CDR2 YSYEKL. After removal of 5 bases from V and 5 bases from J, the junction contained 7 bases not matched to a gene.

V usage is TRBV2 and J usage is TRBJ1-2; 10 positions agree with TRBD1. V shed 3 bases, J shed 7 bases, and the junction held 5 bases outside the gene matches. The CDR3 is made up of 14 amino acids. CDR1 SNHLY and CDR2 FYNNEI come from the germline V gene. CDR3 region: CASSETGGAGGYTF. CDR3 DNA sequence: TGTGCCAGCAGTGAGACAGGGGGCGCGGGTGGCTACACCTTC.

CDR3 region: CAIRETGTTLYEQYF. CDR3 coding DNA: TGTGCCATCAGAGAGACCGGGACCACGCTCTACGAGCAGTACTTC. The chain uses TRBV10-3 and TRBJ2-7, with D possibly being TRBD1 or TRBD2 (5 bases each). CDR3 length: 15 amino acids. V lost 6 bases, J lost 3 bases, and 18 bases lay in between. CDR1 ENHRY and CDR2 SYGVKD come from the germline V gene.

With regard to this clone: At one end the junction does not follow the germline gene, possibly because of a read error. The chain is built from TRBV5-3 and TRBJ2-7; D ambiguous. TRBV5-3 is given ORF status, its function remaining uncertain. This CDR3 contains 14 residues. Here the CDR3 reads CASSLGSRPYEQYF. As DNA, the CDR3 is TGTGCCAGCAGCTTGGGAAGCCGCCCCTACGAGCAGTACTTC.

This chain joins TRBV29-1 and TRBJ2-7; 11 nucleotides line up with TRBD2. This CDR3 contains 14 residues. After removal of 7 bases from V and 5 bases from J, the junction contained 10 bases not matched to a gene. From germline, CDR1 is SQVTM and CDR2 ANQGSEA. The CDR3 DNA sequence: TGCAGCGCTTTAGCGGGAGGGGGGTCTAACGAGCAGTACTTC. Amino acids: CSALAGGGSNEQYF.

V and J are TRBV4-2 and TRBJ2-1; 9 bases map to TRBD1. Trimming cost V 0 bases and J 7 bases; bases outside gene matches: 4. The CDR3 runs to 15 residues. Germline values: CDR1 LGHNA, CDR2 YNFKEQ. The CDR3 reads CASSQEGTGTNEQFF. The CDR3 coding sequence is TGTGCCAGCAGCCAAGAAGGGACAGGGACGAATGAGCAGTTCTTC.

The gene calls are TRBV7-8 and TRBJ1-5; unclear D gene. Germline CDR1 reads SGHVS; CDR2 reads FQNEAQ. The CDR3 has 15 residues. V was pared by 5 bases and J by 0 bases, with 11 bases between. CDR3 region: CASSPLPLSNQPQHF. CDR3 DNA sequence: TGTGCCAGCAGCCCCCTTCCCCTTAGCAATCAGCCCCAGCATTTT.

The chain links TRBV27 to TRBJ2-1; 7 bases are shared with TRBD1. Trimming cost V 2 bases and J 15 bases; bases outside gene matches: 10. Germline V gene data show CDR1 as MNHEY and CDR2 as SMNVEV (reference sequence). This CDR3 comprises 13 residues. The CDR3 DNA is TGTGCCAGCAGTTTAGGCTGGACAGGAAGCCTGTTCTTC. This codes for CASSLGWTGSLFF.

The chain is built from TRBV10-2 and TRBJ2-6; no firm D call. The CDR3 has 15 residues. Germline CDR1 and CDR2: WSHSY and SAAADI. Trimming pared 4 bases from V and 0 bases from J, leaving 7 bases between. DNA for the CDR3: TGCGCCAGCAGTGGACTTGACTCTGGGGCCAACGTCCTGACTTTC. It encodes CASSGLDSGANVLTF.

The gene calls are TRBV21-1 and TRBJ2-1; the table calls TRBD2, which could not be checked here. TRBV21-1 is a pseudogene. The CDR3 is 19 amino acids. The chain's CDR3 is CASSWRTSGVPSSYNEQFF. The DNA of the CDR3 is TGTGCCAGCAGCTGGCGGACTAGCGGGGTACCCAGCTCCTACAATGAGCAGTTCTTC.

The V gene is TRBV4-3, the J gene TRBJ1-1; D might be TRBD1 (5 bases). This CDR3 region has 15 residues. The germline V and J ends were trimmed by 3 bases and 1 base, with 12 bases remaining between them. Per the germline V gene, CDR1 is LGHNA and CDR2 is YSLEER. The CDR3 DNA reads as TGCGCCAGCAGCCAGACGCGGGGGGGGAACACTGAAGCTTTCTTT. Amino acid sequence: CASSQTRGGNTEAFF.